This T cell receptor beta chain was captured by sequencing in a study of CD8+CD57+ T cells in acquired aplastic anemia. Study-level information: DNA per sorted CD4+ or CD8+ sample ranged about 0.2 to 27.4 ug, averaging approximately 3.3 ug.

From germline, CDR1 is LNHDA and CDR2 SQIVND (reference sequence). The germline V and J ends were trimmed by 7 bases and 4 bases, with 16 bases remaining between them. The CDR3 extends over 14 amino acids. Genomic DNA acted as the template from which TCR beta VDJ combination and CDR3 sequence profiling were carried out. TCRdb reprocessed the reads with MiXCR, giving one entry per CDR3 protein. The sample yields under 200,000 distinct CDR3 sequences, 70% to 80% seen once. Sequencing involved patients with CD8+CD57+ cell expansion previously shown by flow cytometry. The chain carries TRBV19 and TRBJ1-2; D not resolved. The sequence derives from a human donor with aplastic anemia. Sequenced sample: sorted CD4+, CD8+, or CD8+CD57+ T cells (not recorded which) from PBMCs. The DNA for the CDR3 is TGTGCCAGTATCCCGGCGTCGAGGATCTATGGCTACACCTTC. Amino acids: CASIPASRIYGYTF.